This TCR beta chain was observed in a study of identical twins. General study results and limits: It was out-of-frame TCR alpha sharing in monozygotic twins that models underestimated. Sequences that were beta out-of-frame showed weaker excess twin sharing.

A universal primer site came from template switching; cDNA carried unique molecular identifiers. One entry per CDR3 protein results from TCRdb running MiXCR on the 5' RACE reads. Among 700,000 to 950,000 distinct CDR3 sequences listed, 9% to 15% were seen once. The length of the CDR3 is 15 residues. Trimming cost V 5 bases and J 4 bases, with 18 bases left between them. Germline-derived CDR1 and CDR2 are DFQATT and SNEGSKA (reference sequence). The table lists this clonotype with a few counts. Antigen unknown. These data were also filed under a second study, of yellow fever vaccine responses in identical twins.

The chain recombines TRBV20-1 with TRBJ1-5; D uncertain. Sequencing used PBMCs. The receptor's source is a woman between 18 and 29 years old in good health. As DNA, the CDR3 is TGCAGTGCTCAAGAGCCCGGCCCCGATAATCAGCCCCAGCATTTT. Protein product: CSAQEPGPDNQPQHF.